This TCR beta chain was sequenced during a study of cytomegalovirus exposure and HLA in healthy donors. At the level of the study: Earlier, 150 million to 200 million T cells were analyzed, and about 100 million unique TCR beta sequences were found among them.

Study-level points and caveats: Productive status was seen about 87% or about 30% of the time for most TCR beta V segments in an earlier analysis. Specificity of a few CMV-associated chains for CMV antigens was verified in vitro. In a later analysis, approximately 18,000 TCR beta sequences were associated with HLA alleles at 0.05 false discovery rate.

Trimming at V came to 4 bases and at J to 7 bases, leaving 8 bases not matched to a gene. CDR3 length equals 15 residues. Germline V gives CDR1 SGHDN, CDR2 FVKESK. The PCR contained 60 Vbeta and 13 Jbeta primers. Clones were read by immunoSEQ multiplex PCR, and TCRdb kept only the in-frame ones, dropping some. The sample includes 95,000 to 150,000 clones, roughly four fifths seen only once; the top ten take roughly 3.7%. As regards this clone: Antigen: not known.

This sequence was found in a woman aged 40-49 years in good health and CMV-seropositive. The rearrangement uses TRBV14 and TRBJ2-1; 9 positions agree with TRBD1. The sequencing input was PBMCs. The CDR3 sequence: CASSPGQGRRNEQFF. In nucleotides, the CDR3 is TGTGCCAGCAGCCCGGGACAGGGTCGGAGAAATGAGCAGTTCTTC. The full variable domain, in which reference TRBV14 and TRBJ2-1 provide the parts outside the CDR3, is EAGVTQFPSHSVIEKGQTVTLRCDPISGHDNLYWYRRVMGKEIKFLLHFVKESKQDESGMPNNRFLAERTGGTYSTLKVQPAELEDSGVYFCASSPGQGRRNEQFFGPGTRLTVL.